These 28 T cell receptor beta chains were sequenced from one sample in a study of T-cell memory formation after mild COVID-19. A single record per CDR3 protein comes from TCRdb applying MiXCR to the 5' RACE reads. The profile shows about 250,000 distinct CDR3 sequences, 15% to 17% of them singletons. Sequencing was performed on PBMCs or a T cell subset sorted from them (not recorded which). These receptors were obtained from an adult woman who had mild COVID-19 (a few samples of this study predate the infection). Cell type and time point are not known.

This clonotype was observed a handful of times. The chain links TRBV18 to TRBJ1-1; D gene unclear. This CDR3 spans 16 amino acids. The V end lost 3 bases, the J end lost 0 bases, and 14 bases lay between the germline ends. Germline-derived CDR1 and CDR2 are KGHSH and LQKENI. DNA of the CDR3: TGTGCCAGCTCACCTTCGACGAGGGTCGTGAACACTGAAGCTTTCTTT. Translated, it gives CASSPSTRVVNTEAFF.

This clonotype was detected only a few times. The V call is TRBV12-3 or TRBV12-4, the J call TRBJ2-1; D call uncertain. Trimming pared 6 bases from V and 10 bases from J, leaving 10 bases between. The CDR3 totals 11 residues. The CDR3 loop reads CASSELSEQFF. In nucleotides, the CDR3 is TGTGCCAGCAGCGAATTATCGGAGCAGTTCTTC.

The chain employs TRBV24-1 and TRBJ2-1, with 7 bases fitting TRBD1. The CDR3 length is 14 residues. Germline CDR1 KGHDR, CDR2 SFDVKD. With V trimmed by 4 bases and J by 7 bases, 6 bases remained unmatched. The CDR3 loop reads CATSEPGGANEQFF. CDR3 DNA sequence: TGTGCCACCAGTGAGCCAGGGGGAGCAAATGAGCAGTTCTTC.

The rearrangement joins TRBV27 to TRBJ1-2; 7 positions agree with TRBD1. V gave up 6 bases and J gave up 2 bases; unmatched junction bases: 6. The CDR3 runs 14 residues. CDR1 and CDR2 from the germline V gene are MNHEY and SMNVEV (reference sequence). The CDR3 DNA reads TGTGCCAGCAGACGACAGGGCGCGAACTATGGCTACACCTTC. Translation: CASRRQGANYGYTF.

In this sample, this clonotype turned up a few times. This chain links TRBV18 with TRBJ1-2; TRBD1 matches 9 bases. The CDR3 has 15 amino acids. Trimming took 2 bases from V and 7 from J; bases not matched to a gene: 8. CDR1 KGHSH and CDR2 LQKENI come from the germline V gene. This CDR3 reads CASSPSGTGLFGYTF. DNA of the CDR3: TGTGCCAGCTCACCATCTGGGACAGGGTTGTTTGGCTACACCTTC.

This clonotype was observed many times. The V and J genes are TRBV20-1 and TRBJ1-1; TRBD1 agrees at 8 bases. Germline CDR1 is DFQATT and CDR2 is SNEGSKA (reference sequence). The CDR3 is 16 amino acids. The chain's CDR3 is CLNIGPGQEMNTEAFF. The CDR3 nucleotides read TGCTTAAATATCGGGCCGGGACAGGAAATGAACACTGAAGCTTTCTTT.

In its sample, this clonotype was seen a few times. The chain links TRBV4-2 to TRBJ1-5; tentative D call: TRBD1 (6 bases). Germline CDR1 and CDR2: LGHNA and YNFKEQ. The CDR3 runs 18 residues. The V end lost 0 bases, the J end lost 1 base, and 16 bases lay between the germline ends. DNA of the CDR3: TGTGCCAGCAGCCAAGATAACACGGGGGGCCGGAGCAATCAGCCCCAGCATTTT. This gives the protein CASSQDNTGGRSNQPQHF.

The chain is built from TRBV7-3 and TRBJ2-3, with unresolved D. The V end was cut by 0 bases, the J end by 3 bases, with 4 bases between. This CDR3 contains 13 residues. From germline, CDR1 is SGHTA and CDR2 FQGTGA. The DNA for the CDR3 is TGTGCCAGCAGCTTAACGGAAACAGATACGCAGTATTTT. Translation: CASSLTETDTQYF. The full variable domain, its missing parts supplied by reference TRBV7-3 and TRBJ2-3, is GAGVSQTPSNKVTEKGKYVELRCDPISGHTALYWYRQSLGQGPEFLIYFQGTGAADDSGLPNDRFFAVRPEGSVSTLKIQRTERGDSAVYLCASSLTETDTQYFGPGTRLTVL.

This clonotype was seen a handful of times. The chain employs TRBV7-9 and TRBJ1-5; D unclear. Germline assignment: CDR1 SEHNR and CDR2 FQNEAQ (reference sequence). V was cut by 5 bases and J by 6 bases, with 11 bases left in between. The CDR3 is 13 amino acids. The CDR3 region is CASSPPRGQPQHF. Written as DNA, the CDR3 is TGTGCCAGCAGCCCTCCGCGGGGTCAGCCCCAGCATTTT.

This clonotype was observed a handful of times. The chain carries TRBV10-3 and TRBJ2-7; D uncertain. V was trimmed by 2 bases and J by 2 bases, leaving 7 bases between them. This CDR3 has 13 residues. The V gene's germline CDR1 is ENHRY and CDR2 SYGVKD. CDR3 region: CAISETGTYEQYF. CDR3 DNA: TGTGCCATCAGTGAGACCGGTACCTACGAGCAGTACTTC.

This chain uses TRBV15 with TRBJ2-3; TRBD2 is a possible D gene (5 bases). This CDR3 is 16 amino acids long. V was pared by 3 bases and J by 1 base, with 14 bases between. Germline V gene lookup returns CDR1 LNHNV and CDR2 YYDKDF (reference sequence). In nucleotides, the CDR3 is TGTGCCACCAGCAGGCGGACTTCCCAGGGCACAGATACGCAGTATTTT. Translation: CATSRRTSQGTDTQYF. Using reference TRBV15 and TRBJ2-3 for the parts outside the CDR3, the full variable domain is DAMVIQNPRYQVTQFGKPVTLSCSQTLNHNVMYWYQQKSSQAPKLLFHYYDKDFNNEADTPDNFQSRRPNTSFCFLDIRSPGLGDTAMYLCATSRRTSQGTDTQYFGPGTRLTVL.

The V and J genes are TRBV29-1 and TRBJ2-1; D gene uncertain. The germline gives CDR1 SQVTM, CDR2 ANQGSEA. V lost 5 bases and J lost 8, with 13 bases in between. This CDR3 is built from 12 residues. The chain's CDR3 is CSVIPSSDEQFF. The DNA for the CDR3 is TGCAGCGTTATCCCCTCGAGTGATGAGCAGTTCTTC.

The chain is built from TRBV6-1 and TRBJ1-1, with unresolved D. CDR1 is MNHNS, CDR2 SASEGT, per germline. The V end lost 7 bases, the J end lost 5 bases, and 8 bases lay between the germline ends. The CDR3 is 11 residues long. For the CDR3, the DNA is TGTGCCAGCAAGGAAAAAACTGAAGCTTTCTTT. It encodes CASKEKTEAFF.

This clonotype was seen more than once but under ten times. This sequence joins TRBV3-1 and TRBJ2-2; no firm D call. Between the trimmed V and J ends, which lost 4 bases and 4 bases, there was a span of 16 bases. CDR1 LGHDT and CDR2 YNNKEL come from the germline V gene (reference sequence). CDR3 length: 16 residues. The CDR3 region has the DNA TGTGCCAGCAGCCTTTCTGGGGTGCGCGTCACCGGGGAGCTGTTTTTT. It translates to CASSLSGVRVTGELFF.

The CDR3 loop is CASSLRGRDSPVSGANVLTF. The DNA of the CDR3 is TGCGCCAGCAGCCTCAGAGGTAGGGACAGTCCGGTCTCTGGGGCCAACGTCCTGACTTTC. The chain has TRBV4-1 and TRBJ2-6; 7 bases agree with TRBD1. Germline lookup yields CDR1 MGHRA and CDR2 YSYEKL. The V gene end was trimmed by 4 bases and the J gene end by 0 bases; junction bases not matched to a gene: 15. The CDR3 length is 20 residues.

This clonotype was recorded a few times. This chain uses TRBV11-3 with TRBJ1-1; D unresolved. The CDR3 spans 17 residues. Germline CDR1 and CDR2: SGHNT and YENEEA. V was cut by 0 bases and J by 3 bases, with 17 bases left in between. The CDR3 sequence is CASSLEVPGRKYTEAFF. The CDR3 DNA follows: TGTGCCAGCAGCTTAGAAGTTCCGGGGAGGAAGTACACTGAAGCTTTCTTT.

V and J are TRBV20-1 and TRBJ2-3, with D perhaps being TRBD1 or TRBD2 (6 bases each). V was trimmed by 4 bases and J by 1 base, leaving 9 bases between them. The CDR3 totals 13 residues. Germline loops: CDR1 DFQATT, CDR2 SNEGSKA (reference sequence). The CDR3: CSATGAGTDTQYF. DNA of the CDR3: TGCAGTGCTACGGGGGCGGGCACAGATACGCAGTATTTT.

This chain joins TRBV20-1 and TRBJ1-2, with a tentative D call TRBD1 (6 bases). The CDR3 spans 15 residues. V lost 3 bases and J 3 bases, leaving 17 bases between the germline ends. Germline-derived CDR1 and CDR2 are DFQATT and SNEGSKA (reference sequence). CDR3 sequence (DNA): TGCAGTGCTAGCCCTAGGGGGGGGAGTGACTATGGCTACACCTTC. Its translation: CSASPRGGSDYGYTF.

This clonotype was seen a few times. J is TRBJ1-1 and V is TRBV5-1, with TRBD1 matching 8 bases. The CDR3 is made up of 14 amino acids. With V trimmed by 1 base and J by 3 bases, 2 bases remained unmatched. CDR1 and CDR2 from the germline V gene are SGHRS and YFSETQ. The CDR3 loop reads CASSLSGGHTEAFF. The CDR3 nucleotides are TGCGCCAGCAGCTTGTCAGGGGGCCACACTGAAGCTTTCTTT.

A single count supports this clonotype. The CDR3 nucleotides are TGTGCCAGCAGCCTAGGACCAGGCTACAATGAGCAGTTCTTC. This sequence encodes CASSLGPGYNEQFF. The J gene is TRBJ2-1, the V gene TRBV11-3, with D uncertain. Germline V gives CDR1 SGHNT, CDR2 YENEEA. This CDR3 is 14 amino acids long. The V end was cut by 5 bases, the J end by 3 bases, with 11 bases between. Full variable domain (missing parts from reference TRBV11-3 and TRBJ2-1): EAGVVQSPRYKIIEKKQPVAFWCNPISGHNTLYWYLQNLGQGPELLIRYENEEAVDDSQLPKDRFSAERLKGVDSTLKIQPAELGDSAVYLCASSLGPGYNEQFFGPGTRLTVL.

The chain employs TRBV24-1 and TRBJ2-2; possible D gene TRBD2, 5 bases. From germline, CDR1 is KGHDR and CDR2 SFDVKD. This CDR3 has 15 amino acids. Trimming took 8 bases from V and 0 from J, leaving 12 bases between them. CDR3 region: CATMGSGTNTGELFF. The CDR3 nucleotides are TGTGCCACCATGGGGAGCGGCACGAACACCGGGGAGCTGTTTTTT.

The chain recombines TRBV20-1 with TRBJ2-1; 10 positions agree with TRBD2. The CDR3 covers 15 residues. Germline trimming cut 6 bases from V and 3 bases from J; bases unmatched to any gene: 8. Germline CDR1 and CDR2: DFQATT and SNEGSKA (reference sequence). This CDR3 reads CSAPSGGLFYNEQFF. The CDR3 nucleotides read TGCAGTGCCCCTAGCGGGGGATTGTTCTACAATGAGCAGTTCTTC.

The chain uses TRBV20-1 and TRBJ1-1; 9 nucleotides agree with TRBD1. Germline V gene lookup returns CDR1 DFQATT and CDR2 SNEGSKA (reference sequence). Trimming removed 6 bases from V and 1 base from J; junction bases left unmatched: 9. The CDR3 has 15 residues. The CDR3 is CSATRGGQGNTEAFF. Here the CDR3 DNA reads TGCAGTGCCACACGTGGGGGACAGGGGAACACTGAAGCTTTCTTT.

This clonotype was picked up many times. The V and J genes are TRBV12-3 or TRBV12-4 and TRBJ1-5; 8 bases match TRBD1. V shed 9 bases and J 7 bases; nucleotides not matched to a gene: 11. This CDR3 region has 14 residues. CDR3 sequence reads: CASGRGQRGQPQHF. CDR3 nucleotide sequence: TGTGCCAGTGGCAGGGGGCAGAGGGGGCAGCCCCAGCATTTT.

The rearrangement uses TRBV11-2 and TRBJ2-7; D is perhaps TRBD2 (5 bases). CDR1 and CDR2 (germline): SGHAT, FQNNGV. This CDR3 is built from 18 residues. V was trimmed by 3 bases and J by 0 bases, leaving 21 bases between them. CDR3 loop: CASSLASLVSTSSYEQYF. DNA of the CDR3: TGTGCCAGCAGCTTGGCGTCACTAGTCTCCACCTCCTCCTACGAGCAGTACTTC.

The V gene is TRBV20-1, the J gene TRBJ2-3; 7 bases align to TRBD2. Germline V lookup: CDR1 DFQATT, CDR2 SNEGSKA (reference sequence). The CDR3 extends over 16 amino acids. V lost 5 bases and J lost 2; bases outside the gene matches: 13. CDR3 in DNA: TGCAGTGCTCCGCCCAAGGCCGGGAGGCCCACAGATACGCAGTATTTT. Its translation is CSAPPKAGRPTDTQYF.

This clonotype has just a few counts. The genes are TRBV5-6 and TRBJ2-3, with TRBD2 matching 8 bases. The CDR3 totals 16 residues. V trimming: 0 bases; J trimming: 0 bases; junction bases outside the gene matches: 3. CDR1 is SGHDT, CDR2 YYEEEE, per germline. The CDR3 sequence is CASSLAPSGSTDTQYF. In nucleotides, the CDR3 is TGTGCCAGCAGCTTGGCTCCTAGCGGGAGCACAGATACGCAGTATTTT.

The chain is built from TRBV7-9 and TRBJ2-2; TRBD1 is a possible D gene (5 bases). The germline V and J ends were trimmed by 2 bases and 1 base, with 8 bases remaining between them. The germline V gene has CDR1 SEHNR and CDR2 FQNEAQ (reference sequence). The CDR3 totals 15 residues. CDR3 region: CASSLSRVNTGELFF. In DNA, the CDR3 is TGTGCCAGCAGCTTATCCAGGGTGAACACCGGGGAGCTGTTTTTT.